This is a list of T cell receptor beta chains from one sample in a study of tumor-infiltrating lymphocytes in primary liver carcinoma. A single record per CDR3 protein comes from TCRdb applying MiXCR to the multiplex PCR reads. The sample holds about 100,000 distinct CDR3 sequences, less than 70% seen once. Sequences were obtained from tumor-adjacent normal liver tissue. These receptors were collected from a middle-aged man with primary liver carcinoma and hepatitis B virus infection. CDR3s include the opening cysteine and the closing phenylalanine or tryptophan. A D gene is named only where the DNA matches it firmly. Clone size is not always given. Where it is, it says once, few, many or a class for expanded clones.

CASSPGRAGVCGEQFF,TGTGCCAGCAGCCCGGGCAGGGCGGGAGTCTGTGGTGAGCAGTTCTTC,TRBV7-9,TRBJ2-1,NA,TRBD2
CASSLGALAVSSYDEQFF,TGTGCCAGCAGCTTAGGTGCCCTAGCGGTTAGCTCCTACGATGAGCAGTTCTTC,TRBV13,TRBJ2-1,once,TRBD2
CASSLTLAGWDTQYF,TGTGCCAGCAGCTTAACACTAGCGGGATGGGATACGCAGTATTTT,TRBV7-9,TRBJ2-3,many,TRBD2
CSVASGRANEQFF,TGCAGCGTTGCCAGCGGGCGGGCAAATGAGCAGTTCTTC,TRBV29-1,TRBJ2-1,many,NA
CASYFSGVNSEAFF,TGTGCCAGCTATTTCTCAGGGGTGAACAGTGAAGCTTTCTTT,TRBV6-5,TRBJ1-1,NA,NA
CASNLPGASAGDGTQYF,TGTGCCAGCAATTTGCCAGGGGCCTCGGCGGGAGACGGGACCCAGTACTTC,TRBV28,TRBJ2-5,NA,NA
CAGSLEVGAERFF,TGTGCCGGCAGCTTAGAGGTGGGAGCTGAGCGATTCTTC,TRBV11-2,TRBJ2-1,NA,NA
CASSLPDGSSYEQYF,TGTGCTAGCAGTCTACCGGACGGGAGCTCCTACGAGCAGTACTTC,TRBV2,TRBJ2-7,few,NA
CANSPSGPNSYNEQFF,TGTGCCAACAGCCCTAGCGGGCCTAACTCCTACAATGAGCAGTTCTTC,TRBV11-1,TRBJ2-1,NA,TRBD2
CASSFRDRSIGEQYF,TGTGCCAGCAGCTTTCGGGACAGGTCCATCGGCGAGCAGTACTTC,TRBV7-3,TRBJ2-7,NA,TRBD1
CASSFGNTGVLFF,TGTGCCAGTAGCTTTGGCAACACCGGGGTGCTGTTTTTT,TRBV11-3,TRBJ2-2,NA,NA
CASSTTRDGTQYF,TGTGCCAGTAGCACAACGAGGGATGGGACCCAGTACTTC,TRBV11-1,TRBJ2-5,NA,NA